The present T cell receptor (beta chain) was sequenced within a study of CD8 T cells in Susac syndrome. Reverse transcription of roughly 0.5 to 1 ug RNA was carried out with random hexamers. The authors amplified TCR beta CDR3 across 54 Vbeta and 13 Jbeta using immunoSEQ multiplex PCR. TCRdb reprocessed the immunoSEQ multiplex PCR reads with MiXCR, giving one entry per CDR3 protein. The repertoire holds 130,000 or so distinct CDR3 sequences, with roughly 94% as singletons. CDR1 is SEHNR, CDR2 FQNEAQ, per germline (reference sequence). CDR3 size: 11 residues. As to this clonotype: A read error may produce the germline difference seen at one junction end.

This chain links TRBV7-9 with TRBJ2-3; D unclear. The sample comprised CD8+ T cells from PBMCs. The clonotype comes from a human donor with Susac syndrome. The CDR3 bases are TGTGCCAGCGCTGAACCCACGGACCCACAATTT. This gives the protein CASAEPTDPQF.